This TCR beta chain was sequenced during a study of cytomegalovirus exposure and HLA in healthy donors. Study-wide points: The study recorded 160 or so TCR beta chains that were cytomegalovirus-associated. Usually a TCR sequence was rare, but some public TCRs were found in many donors. In a later analysis, several top co-occurrence clusters appeared linked to parvovirus B19, influenza, CMV and Epstein-Barr virus. A later analysis linked a missense variant in DCLRE1C to the trimming of TCR beta V and J genes.

The CDR3 is 15 amino acids. V was clipped by 0 bases and J by 4 bases, with 12 bases between them. Germline V gene data show CDR1 as MNHEY and CDR2 as SVGAGI. Concerning this clone: The antigen is not known.

Primers included in the PCR were 60 Vbeta and 13 Jbeta primers. Libraries were prepared by immunoSEQ multiplex PCR; TCRdb keeps only in-frame clonotypes and omits some of them. The sample lists about 130,000 clones; approximately 78% were seen once. This chain joins TRBV6-5 and TRBJ1-2; D call uncertain. Sequenced input: PBMCs. The clonotype comes from a human donor in good health. The CDR3: CASSYSLEARYGYTF. CDR3 bases: TGTGCCAGCAGTTACTCGCTTGAGGCCCGCTATGGCTACACCTTC.